This record covers a single T cell receptor (beta chain). What it binds is unknown. The sample is drawn from a study of beta chain features in type 1 diabetes. Study results and caveats: Patients' naive, central memory and regulatory TCRB repertoires appeared more alike than those of healthy donors. All four CD4+ subsets from Type 1 diabetes patients carried moderately but significantly shorter TCRB CDR3s.

Deletions cut 4 bases from V and 4 bases from J, with 16 bases between. Germline CDR1 is GTSNPN and CDR2 is SVGIG (reference sequence). The CDR3 is 15 amino acids. Reverse transcription of all isolated RNA meant that expressed TCRB transcripts were sequenced. Naive, central memory and regulatory T cell samples produced a mean of about 3.5 million reads. The repertoire was sequenced with immunoSEQ multiplex PCR; TCRdb's copy has only in-frame clones and lacks some. The data hold 640,000 or so clones, with about an eighth observed a single time. It was one heparinised blood draw, averaging about 116 mL, that each donor gave.

The source of this sequence is a man younger than 30 with type 1 diabetes. Sequenced material: naive CD4+ T cells from blood. This chain links TRBV30 with TRBJ2-2; perhaps D is TRBD1 or TRBD2 (5 bases each). CDR3 nucleotide sequence: TGTGCCTGGATAGCCGGGACGGGGTTCACCGGGGAGCTGTTTTTT. It specifies CAWIAGTGFTGELFF.